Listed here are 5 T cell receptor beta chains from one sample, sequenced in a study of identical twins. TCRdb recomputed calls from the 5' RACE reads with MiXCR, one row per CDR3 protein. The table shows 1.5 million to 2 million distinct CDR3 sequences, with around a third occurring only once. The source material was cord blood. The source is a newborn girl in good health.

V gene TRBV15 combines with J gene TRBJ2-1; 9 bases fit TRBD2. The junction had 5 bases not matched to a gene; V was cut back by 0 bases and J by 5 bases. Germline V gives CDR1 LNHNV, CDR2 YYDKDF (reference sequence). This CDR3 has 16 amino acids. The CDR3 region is CATSREDPSGDNEQFF. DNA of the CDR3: TGTGCCACCAGCAGAGAGGATCCTAGCGGGGACAATGAGCAGTTCTTC. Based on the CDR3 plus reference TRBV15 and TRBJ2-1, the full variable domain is DAMVIQNPRYQVTQFGKPVTLSCSQTLNHNVMYWYQQKSSQAPKLLFHYYDKDFNNEADTPDNFQSRRPNTSFCFLDIRSPGLGDTAMYLCATSREDPSGDNEQFFGPGTRLTVL.

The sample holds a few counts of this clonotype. CDR3 protein: CASSGTGAEAFF. The DNA of the CDR3 is TGTGCCAGCAGCGGGACAGGGGCTGAAGCTTTCTTT. V and J are TRBV27 and TRBJ1-1; the match to TRBD1 covers 10 bases. This CDR3 region has 12 residues. The V gene end was trimmed by 6 bases and the J gene end by 6 bases; junction bases not matched to a gene: 1. The germline CDR1 and CDR2 sequences are MNHEY and SMNVEV (reference sequence).

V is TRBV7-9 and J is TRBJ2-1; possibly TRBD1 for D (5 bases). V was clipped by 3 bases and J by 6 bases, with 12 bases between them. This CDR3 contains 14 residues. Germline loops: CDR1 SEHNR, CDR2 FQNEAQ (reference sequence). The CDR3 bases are TGTGCCAGCAGCTTGCTTCGGCAGGGCAATGAGCAGTTCTTC. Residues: CASSLLRQGNEQFF.

This chain's CDR3 is CASSPPLRYEQFF. The CDR3 coding sequence is TGTGCCAGCAGTCCACCCCTCCGATATGAGCAGTTCTTC. The J gene is TRBJ2-1, the V gene TRBV27; D not certain. Between the trimmed V and J ends, which lost 5 bases and 8 bases, there was a span of 13 bases. The CDR3 spans 13 residues. Germline CDR1 is MNHEY and CDR2 is SMNVEV (reference sequence).

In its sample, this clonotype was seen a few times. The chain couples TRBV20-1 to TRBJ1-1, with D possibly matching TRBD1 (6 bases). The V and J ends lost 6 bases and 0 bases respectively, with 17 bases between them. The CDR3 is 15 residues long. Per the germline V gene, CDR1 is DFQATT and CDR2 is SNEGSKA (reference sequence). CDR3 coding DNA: TGCAGTGCAAGAAGGGGGTACATCATGAACACTGAAGCTTTCTTT. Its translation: CSARRGYIMNTEAFF.